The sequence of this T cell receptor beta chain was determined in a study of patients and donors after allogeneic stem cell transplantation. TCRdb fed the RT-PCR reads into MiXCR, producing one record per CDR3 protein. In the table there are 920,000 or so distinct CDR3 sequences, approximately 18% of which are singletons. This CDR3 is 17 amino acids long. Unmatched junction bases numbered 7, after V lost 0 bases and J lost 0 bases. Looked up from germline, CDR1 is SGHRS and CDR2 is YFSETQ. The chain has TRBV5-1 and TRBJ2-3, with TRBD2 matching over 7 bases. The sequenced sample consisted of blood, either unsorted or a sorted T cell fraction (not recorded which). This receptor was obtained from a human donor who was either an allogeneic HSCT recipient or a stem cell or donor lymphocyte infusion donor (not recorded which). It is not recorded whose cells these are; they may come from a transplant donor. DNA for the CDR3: TGCGCCAGCAGCTTGGTGGCTAGCGGAACTAGCACAGATACGCAGTATTTT. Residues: CASSLVASGTSTDTQYF.